This paragraph covers one T cell receptor beta chain sequence. Antigen: not known. One end of the junction fails to match germline, which may point to a read error. The source of the sample is a study of T cells in Graves' hyperthyroidism and ophthalmopathy. Study-level findings and limits: From stable hyperthyroidism, ophthalmopathy was set apart by a 13 V-J model.

There were TCR beta CDR3 regions amplified from RNA transcripts. In the first-round RT-PCR of the TCR CDR3, the HTBI primer set was used. TCRdb called the multiplex PCR reads again in MiXCR, with one record for every CDR3 protein. The sample records a few hundred thousand distinct CDR3 sequences, about 13% being singletons. Germline V gene sequence: CDR1 SGHAT, CDR2 FQNNGV. This CDR3 spans 13 amino acids. Patients aged 18 to 65 had newly diagnosed hyperthyroidism of under 2 months' duration. Those patients with uncontrolled infection, other autoimmune disease, pregnancy or lactation were excluded. Cells are PBMCs isolated from around 9.4 ml of fresh blood.

The chain links TRBV11-2 to TRBJ2-1; TRBD1 aligns across 7 bases. The clonotype comes from a woman between 18 and 29 years old with Graves' hyperthyroidism. The specimen was blood. CDR3 amino acids: CASSFRGGGEQFF. CDR3 DNA sequence: TGCGCCAGCAGCTTCCGAGGGGGCGGTGAGCAGTTCTTC.